This TCR beta chain originates from a study of shared clonotypes between healthy human individuals. Study-wide background: The study used three CD4 naive, three CD4 memory, two CD8 naive and one CD8 memory plate per donor.

Clones were read by immunoSEQ multiplex PCR, and TCRdb kept only the in-frame ones, dropping some. The table records 2 million to 2.5 million clones, around 95% of them present only once. The CDR3 length is 13 residues. Losses at the gene ends were 6 bases for V and 4 bases for J; bases not matched to a gene: 6. Germline V lookup: CDR1 LNHDA, CDR2 SQIVND (reference sequence). The sequence derives from a man aged 18 to 35 in good health. The sequenced sample was naive CD4+ T cells sorted from blood. Subset in this sample: CD45RA+ positively selected. V usage is TRBV19 and J usage is TRBJ2-7; 7 nucleotides line up with TRBD1. CDR3 sequence: CASSQKQGYEQYF. CDR3 nucleotides: TGTGCCAGTAGCCAAAAACAGGGGTACGAGCAGTACTTC.